This T cell receptor beta chain comes out of a study of vaccination effects on CD4 cells after COVID-19. Whole-study findings and limits: By a late point after vaccination, infection- and vaccine-induced clones had shrunk markedly through clonal contraction.

Cultured cells yielded isolated CD4+ T cells after roughly 11 days. As regards this clone: Its target is not known.

The method was immunoSEQ multiplex PCR; TCRdb's version includes in-frame clones alone and lacks a portion of them. The sample lists roughly 50,000 clones; 55% to 75% were seen once. V gave up 5 bases and J gave up 5 bases, with 18 bases separating them. The CDR3 is 15 amino acids. Germline CDR1 reads LNHDA; CDR2 reads SQIVND (reference sequence). The TCR sequence derives from a human donor who received a COVID-19 vaccine. This sample comprised CD4+ T cells from PBMCs cultured without peptide, obtained before COVID-19 vaccination. The rearrangement joins TRBV19 to TRBJ1-2; no reliable D call. The CDR3 nucleotides read TGTGCCAGTAGTGAGACATGGTCATCATTTTATGGCTACACCTTC. Amino acid sequence: CASSETWSSFYGYTF.